Below, one TCR beta chain is given with its context. What it binds is not known. The ends were cut back, 0 bases at V and 4 bases at J, with 11 bases in the middle. Germline loops: CDR1 SGHRS, CDR2 YFSETQ. The CDR3 sequence is 15 residues long. The time point denotes: newly diagnosed, previously untreated cHL patient sample. Newly diagnosed, untreated classical Hodgkin lymphoma PBMCs served as comparison. The data are from a study of PD-1 blockade in classical Hodgkin lymphoma. The study's findings and limits: Factors driving the repertoire differences, possibly disease activity or prior therapy, remain undefined. Baseline TCR diversity was reportedly lower in newly diagnosed patients than healthy donors.

Profiled with immunoSEQ multiplex PCR; TCRdb holds only in-frame clones, not every one. Here the sample spans 20,000 to 25,000 clones, roughly 94% being singletons. The sequence derives from a human donor with classical Hodgkin lymphoma. The chain links TRBV5-1 to TRBJ1-5; D gene ambiguous. Sequencing used peripheral blood mononuclear cells (PBMCs). This CDR3 is CASSLAGGPNQPQHF. In DNA, the CDR3 is TGCGCCAGCAGCTTGGCCGGAGGCCCGAATCAGCCCCAGCATTTT.